What follows describes a single TCR beta chain. As handled by the study authors: Amplification of reference gene primers was used by the study to estimate nucleated cell counts. Data came from immunoSEQ multiplex PCR; TCRdb stores just in-frame clones and leaves some out. The D gene and trimming were derived from the DNA, and the V and J assignments and clone size from that table. The sample has some 250,000 clones, roughly four fifths seen once. V lost 4 bases and J 3 bases, leaving 10 bases between the germline ends. Germline V gene data show CDR1 as SGHDN and CDR2 as FVKESK. CDR3 length: 13 amino acids. These data originate in a study of blood T cell repertoires in COVID-19. Looking at the study overall: Researchers got acute and convalescent COVID-19 samples from the United States, Italy and Spain. PBMCs, B-cell-depleted T cells, or T cells provided the cDNA or gDNA that made up the material.

The TCR comes from a man aged 50 or older with active or convalescent COVID-19. The specimen was peripheral blood. This chain links TRBV14 with TRBJ2-7, with a possible D match to TRBD2 (6 bases). CDR3 amino acids: CASSPGGGYEQYF. The DNA of the CDR3 is TGTGCCAGCAGCCCCGGGGGAGGCTACGAGCAGTACTTC.